This TCR beta chain was sequenced for a study of OX40 agonist ivuxolimab in advanced cancers. The wider study: With a range of roughly 20 to 85, age averaged 60 years, and about 82% were male.

Comments on this clone: The antigen remains undetermined.

CDR3 length: 17 residues. Germline V gene sequence: CDR1 LNHNV, CDR2 YYDKDF (reference sequence). V dropped 3 bases and J dropped 1 base, with 17 bases sitting between them. Generated by immunoSEQ multiplex PCR, the TCRdb table keeps only in-frame clones and is missing some. The data show 63,000 or so clones, approximately 81% seen once. The study, taken as a whole, reports: Low normalized T-cell clonal expansion was additionally recorded for some nonresponders. The study did not work out the antigen specificity of the expanded peripheral T cells.

The TCR sequence derives from an adult with an advanced solid tumor such as melanoma, head and neck, liver or kidney cancer. The specimen comprised CD4+ or CD8+ T cells sorted from blood, sampled in a trial of the OX40 agonist ivuxolimab. The chain has TRBV15 and TRBJ2-3, with D possibly being TRBD2 (7 bases). In DNA, the CDR3 is TGTGCCACCAGCAGGGGGGGGCAGGGAAGAGGCACAGATACGCAGTATTTT. Translating it yields CATSRGGQGRGTDTQYF.